This TCR beta chain was sequenced in a study of vaccination and CD4 T cells after COVID-19 (dated 2022 in TCRdb). Broadly, across the study: The convalescent cohort included six males and four females, with two Hispanic individuals, seven Caucasians, two Asians and one multiracial person. Participants got two doses of the Pfizer-BioNTech BNT162b2 vaccine (n=8) or two doses of the Moderna mRNA-1273 vaccine (n=2). Post-COVID blood samples were collected from convalescent patients a median of roughly 100 days after diagnosis, with a range of about 30 to 180 days. Post-vaccine blood samples were collected a median of approximately 68 days after the second vaccine dose, ranging from roughly 12 to 241 days. Culture stimuli were overlapping spike peptide pools from SARS-CoV-2 and from the common cold coronaviruses HCoV-NL63, HCoV-OC43 and HCoV-229E. Control cultures used a CEFX viral epitope pool as positive control, an HIV-1 Nef peptide pool as negative control, or no peptide. The spike-specific CD4+ TCR repertoire was compared before and after mRNA vaccination in approximately 9 COVID-19 convalescent patients and several infection-naive healthy vaccine recipients. At the TCR clonotype level, an earlier paper using these donors assessed memory CD4+ T cell crossreactivity between SARS-CoV-2 and common cold coronavirus spike proteins.

About this clonotype itself: What this receptor recognizes is not known. Per-base qualities were not stored, and no clone one base away is much larger.

Germline trimming: 4 bases from V, 2 bases from J; junction bases outside gene matches: 6. CDR1 and CDR2 are read off the germline V gene as SGHVS and FNYEAQ. The CDR3 runs 15 residues from the cysteine to the phenylalanine. Solely the CDR3 DNA is kept, with 45 bases framed from the first base. Broader findings and caveats from the paper: In convalescent patients, a median 86.3% of post-vaccine SARS-CoV-2-reactive clones were detected only after vaccination, and vaccine-specific priming was suggested by this finding. Of the vaccine-specific clones found in convalescent patients, nearly all (304 of 307) were mono-reactive for SARS-CoV-2 spike instead of being cross-reactive with common cold coronaviruses. Relatively few convalescent patients were included in the study, and early timepoints after natural infection were not analyzed. The median number of SARS-CoV-2-reactive clonotypes rose from 21 after infection to some 37 after vaccination, but the change was not significant.

The treatment or condition label corresponds to: roughly 10-day PBMC culture with coronavirus spike peptide pools or control peptides (ViraFEST assay). CD4+ T cells from unexposed donors were collected before the COVID-19 pandemic (2011-2018). To expand antigen-specific T cells with peptide pools and then pick out the expanded clonotypes through TCR sequencing, the study relied on the ViraFEST assay. About 2 million PBMCs per well were cultured in IMDM with approximately 5.2% human AB serum and about 9.7 IU/ml IL-2, plus 10 ug/ml peptide pools. Half of the culture medium was replaced with fresh IL-2-containing medium on days 3 and 7. Once the cells had been in culture for about 10 days, the EasySep CD4+ T cell isolation kit was used to isolate CD4+ T cells by negative selection. Unexposed donor CD4+ T cells were tested for reactivity to SARS-CoV-2 S and N and four common cold coronavirus spike pools, as cell number allowed. Ficoll-Paque Plus gradient centrifugation was used to isolate PBMCs from whole blood, and the isolated PBMCs were then either used fresh or cryopreserved at -140C. Culture conditions were generally each tested in triplicate wells. The leukapheresis product used for the unexposed donors was purchased from a commercial source.

The library was obtained by PCR. DNA from cultured CD4+ T cells was subjected to TCR sequencing with the Oncomine TCR Beta short-read assay at the Johns Hopkins FTIC core. Genomic DNA was extracted from the cultured CD4+ T cells with the QIAamp micro DNA kit. Oncomine TCR Beta libraries from cultured CD4+ T cells were pooled with unique dual indexes and sequenced on an Illumina iSeq 100. Regarding the original processing steps: Non-productive sequences were removed, and CDR3s not starting with C, not ending with F or W, or shorter than 7 amino acids were discarded. The MANAFEST web application identified antigen-specific clonotypes by comparing peptide-stimulated wells against reference wells and other culture wells. Positive clones required FDR below 0.05, an odds ratio above 5, and productive frequency above 0.1% in at least two of three replicate wells. A clonotype counted as cross-reactive if it showed significant expansion both in the SARS-CoV-2 spike wells and in at least one common cold coronavirus spike condition. Similarity between CDR3 sequences was evaluated in R version 3.6.1 using Levenshtein distances (stringdist) and unrooted phylogenetic trees (ape). TCRdb trimmed public reads at Q25 via fastp, called clones via MiXCR and kept in-frame beta chains. Records with the same CDR3 protein are collapsed into one entry carrying the most frequent genes and DNA. These V and J calls are TCRdb output, not the study's own analysis. This sample has more than 5,000 distinct CDR3 sequences in its table, and under 40% of those were observed once. The ten most abundant clones make up roughly 28% of the sample.

Rearrangement joined TRBV7-6 to TRBJ2-7; TRBD2 fits 9 bases in the junction. The sequence was obtained from a human donor in good health. Sequencing was performed on CD4+ T cells from blood, cultured in vitro. CDR3 loop: CASSSVAGAAYEQYF. The nucleotide sequence reads as follows: TGTGCCAGCAGCTCTGTAGCGGGGGCAGCCTACGAGCAGTACTTC.